This entry describes one T cell receptor (beta chain). The antigen remains undetermined. They built TCR cDNA with 5'RACE template switching, a step that put in a universal primer site and UMIs. TCRdb independently ran MiXCR on the 5' RACE reads; one entry per CDR3 protein. The sample gives a few hundred thousand distinct CDR3 sequences, around 7.3% of which show up once; roughly a sixth is in the top ten. Germline values: CDR1 MNHEY, CDR2 SVGAGI. The CDR3 extends over 15 amino acids. Trimming left V 0 bases short and J 7 bases short, with 15 bases between. The record originates from a study of T cells after yellow fever vaccination. Study conclusions and caveats: A large majority of primary-vaccination clones showed up again after the booster (roughly 96% CD4, almost 90% CD8). CD4 and CD8 compartments shared a small share of clonotypes.

The sequencing here drew on PBMCs, taken more than 40 days after the first yellow fever vaccination. This TCR was recovered from a man in his late teens or twenties who received the YFV17D yellow fever vaccine. The chain is built from TRBV6-5 and TRBJ1-1; D remains unclear. CDR3 sequence reads: CASSYSEMAIIEAFF. For the CDR3, the DNA is TGTGCCAGCAGTTACTCTGAAATGGCCATCATTGAAGCTTTCTTT.